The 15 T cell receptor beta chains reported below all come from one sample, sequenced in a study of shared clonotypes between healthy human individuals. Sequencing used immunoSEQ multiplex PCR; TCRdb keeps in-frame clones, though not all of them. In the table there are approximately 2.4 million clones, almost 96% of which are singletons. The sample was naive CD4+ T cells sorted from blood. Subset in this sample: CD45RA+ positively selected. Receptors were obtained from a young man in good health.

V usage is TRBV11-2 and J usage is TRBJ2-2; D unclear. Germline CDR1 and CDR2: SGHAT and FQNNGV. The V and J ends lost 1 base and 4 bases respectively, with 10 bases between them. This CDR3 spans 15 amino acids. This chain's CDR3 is CASSLGTSGTGELFF. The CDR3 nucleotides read TGTGCCAGCAGCTTAGGGACCTCCGGCACCGGGGAGCTGTTTTTT.

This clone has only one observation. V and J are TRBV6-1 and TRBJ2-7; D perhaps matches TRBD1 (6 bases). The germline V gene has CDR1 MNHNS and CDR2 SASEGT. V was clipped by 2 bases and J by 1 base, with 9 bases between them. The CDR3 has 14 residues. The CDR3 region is CASSEHGQSYEQYF. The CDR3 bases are TGTGCCAGCAGTGAACACGGACAGTCCTACGAGCAGTACTTC.

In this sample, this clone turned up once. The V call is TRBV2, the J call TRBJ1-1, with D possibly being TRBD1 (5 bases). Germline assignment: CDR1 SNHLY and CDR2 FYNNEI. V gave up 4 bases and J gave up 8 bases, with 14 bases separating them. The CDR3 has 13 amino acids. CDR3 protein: CASSGPGDLEAFF. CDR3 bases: TGTGCCAGCAGTGGCCCCGGGGACTTGGAAGCTTTCTTT.

The CDR3 protein is CASSPGELVSSYEQYF. In DNA form, the CDR3 reads TGTGCCAGCAGCCCTGGGGAGCTGGTTAGCTCCTACGAGCAGTACTTC. The chain employs TRBV9 and TRBJ2-7, with D perhaps matching TRBD2 (5 bases). Germline V lookup: CDR1 SGDLS, CDR2 YYNGEE. Trimming took 4 bases from V and 0 from J, leaving 17 bases between them. The CDR3 extends over 16 amino acids.

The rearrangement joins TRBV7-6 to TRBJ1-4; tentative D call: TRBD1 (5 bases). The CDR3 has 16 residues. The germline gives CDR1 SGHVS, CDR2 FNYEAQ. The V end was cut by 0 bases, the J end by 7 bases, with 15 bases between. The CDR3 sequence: CASSLARPGKAEKLFF. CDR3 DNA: TGTGCCAGCAGCTTAGCTCGGCCAGGGAAGGCTGAAAAACTGTTTTTT.

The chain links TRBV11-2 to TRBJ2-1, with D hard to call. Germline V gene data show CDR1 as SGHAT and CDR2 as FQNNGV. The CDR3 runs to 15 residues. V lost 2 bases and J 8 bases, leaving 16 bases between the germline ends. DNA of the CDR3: TGTGCCAGCAGCTTAATCGCAAGAGGTCCCCATGAGCAGTTCTTC. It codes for CASSLIARGPHEQFF.

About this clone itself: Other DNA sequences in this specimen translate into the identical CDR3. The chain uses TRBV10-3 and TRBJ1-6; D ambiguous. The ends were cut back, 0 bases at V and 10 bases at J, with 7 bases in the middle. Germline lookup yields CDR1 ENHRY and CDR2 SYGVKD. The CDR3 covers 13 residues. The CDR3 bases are TGTGCCATCAGTGAGTCGGAGGTATCACCCCTCCACTTT. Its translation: CAISESEVSPLHF.

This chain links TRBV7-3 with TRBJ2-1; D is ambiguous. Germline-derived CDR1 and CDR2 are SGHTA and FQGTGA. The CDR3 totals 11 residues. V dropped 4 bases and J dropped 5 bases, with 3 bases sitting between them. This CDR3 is CASSSNNEQFF. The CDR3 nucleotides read TGTGCCAGCAGCTCGAACAATGAGCAGTTCTTC.

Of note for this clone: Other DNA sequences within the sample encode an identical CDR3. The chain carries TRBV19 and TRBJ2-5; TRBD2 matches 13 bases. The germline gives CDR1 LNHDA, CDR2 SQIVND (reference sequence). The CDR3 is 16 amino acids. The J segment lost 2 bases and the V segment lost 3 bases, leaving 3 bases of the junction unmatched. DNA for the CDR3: TGTGCCAGTAGTATCGGACTAGCGGGGGCACAAGAGACCCAGTACTTC. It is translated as CASSIGLAGAQETQYF.

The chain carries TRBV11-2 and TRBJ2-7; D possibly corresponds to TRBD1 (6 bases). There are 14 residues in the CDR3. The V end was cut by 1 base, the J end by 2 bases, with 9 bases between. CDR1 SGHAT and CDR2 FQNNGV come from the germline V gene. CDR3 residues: CASSLAQGAYEQYF. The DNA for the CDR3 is TGTGCCAGCAGCTTAGCACAGGGTGCCTACGAGCAGTACTTC.

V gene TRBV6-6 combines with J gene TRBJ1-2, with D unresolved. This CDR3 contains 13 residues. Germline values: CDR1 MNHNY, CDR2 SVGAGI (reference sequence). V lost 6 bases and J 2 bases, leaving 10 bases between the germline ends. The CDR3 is CASSGPANYGYTF. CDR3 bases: TGTGCCAGCAGCGGGCCTGCGAACTATGGCTACACCTTC.

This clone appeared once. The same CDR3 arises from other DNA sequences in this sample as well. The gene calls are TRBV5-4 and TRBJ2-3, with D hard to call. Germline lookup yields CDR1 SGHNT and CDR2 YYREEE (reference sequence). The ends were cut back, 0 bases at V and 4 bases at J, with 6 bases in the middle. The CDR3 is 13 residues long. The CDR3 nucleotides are TGTGCCAGCAGCTTGGTCGGCCCAGATACGCAGTATTTT. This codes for CASSLVGPDTQYF.

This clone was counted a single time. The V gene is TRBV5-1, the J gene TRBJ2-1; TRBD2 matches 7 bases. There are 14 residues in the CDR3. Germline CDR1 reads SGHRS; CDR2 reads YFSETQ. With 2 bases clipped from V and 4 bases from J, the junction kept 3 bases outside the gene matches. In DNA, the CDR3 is TGCGCCAGCAGCTTAGTACTAGCGTACAATGAGCAGTTCTTC. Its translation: CASSLVLAYNEQFF.

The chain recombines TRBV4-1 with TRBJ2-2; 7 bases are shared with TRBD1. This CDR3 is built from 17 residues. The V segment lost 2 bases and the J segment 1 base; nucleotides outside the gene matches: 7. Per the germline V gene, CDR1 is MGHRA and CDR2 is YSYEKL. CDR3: CASSQPDRSLNTGELFF. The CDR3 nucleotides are TGCGCCAGCAGCCAACCGGACAGGAGCTTGAACACCGGGGAGCTGTTTTTT.

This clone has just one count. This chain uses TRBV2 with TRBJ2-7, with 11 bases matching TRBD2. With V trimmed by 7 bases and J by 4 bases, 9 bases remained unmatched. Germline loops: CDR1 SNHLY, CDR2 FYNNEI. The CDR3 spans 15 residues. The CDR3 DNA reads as TGTGCCAGCACGGGCCGACTAGCGGGAACTTACGAGCAGTACTTC. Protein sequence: CASTGRLAGTYEQYF.